This TCR beta chain appears in the sequencing data of a study of T-cell memory formation after mild COVID-19. Study context: The two donors had largely donor-specific TCR clusters.

Findings and caveats of the study: Some responding clones appeared in pre-infection memory, suggesting cross-reactive memory joined. Chiefly within CM and EM were the contracting CD4+ clones; CD8+ ones were within EMRA.

The CDR3 contains 15 residues. Germline V gene sequence: CDR1 ENHRY, CDR2 SYGVKD. V lost 0 bases and J 9 bases, leaving 15 bases between the germline ends. With respect to this clonotype: The antigen is unknown.

With constant-segment primers, 5'RACE yielded cDNA libraries of TCR alpha and TCR beta that carried sample barcodes and UMIs. TCRdb re-called the 5' RACE reads through MiXCR, storing one row per CDR3 protein. Seen here are fewer than 600,000 distinct CDR3 sequences, about 22% observed once, and the top ten hold 7% to 9%. The TCR was taken from an adult woman who had mild COVID-19 (a few samples of this study predate the infection). Cell type and time point are not known. The chain employs TRBV10-3 and TRBJ2-1; a weak D match, TRBD1 (5 bases). The source material was PBMCs or a T cell subset sorted from them (not recorded which). CDR3 sequence reads: CAISESGLTQGEQFF. The CDR3 nucleotides read TGTGCCATCAGTGAGTCGGGCCTTACGCAGGGTGAGCAGTTCTTC.